Listed below are T cell receptor beta chains from one sample, sequenced in a study of Graves' ophthalmopathy and Graves' hyperthyroidism. TCRdb recomputed calls from the multiplex PCR reads with MiXCR, one row per CDR3 protein. The profile covers around 340,000 distinct CDR3 sequences, with about a sixth appearing a single time and about 12% taken by the ten largest. Sequenced material: peripheral blood. These receptors originate from an adult man with Graves' ophthalmopathy. The CDR3 runs from the conserved cysteine through the conserved F or W. Each record gives: D gene, V gene, clone size, J gene, CDR3 protein, CDR3 DNA. A D gene is named only where the DNA matches it firmly. Size tells how often a clone was seen (once, few, many) or the class of an expanded clone, and some rows leave it out.

D: -
V: TRBV5-1
size: -
J: TRBJ2-7
CDR3: CASSPGGSFYEQYF
DNA: TGCGCCAGCAGCCCCGGCGGCAGCTTTTACGAGCAGTACTTC

D: -
V: TRBV20-1
size: many
J: TRBJ1-6
CDR3: CSALDYRNSPLHF
DNA: TGCAGTGCCCTAGATTACAGAAATTCACCCCTCCACTTT

D: TRBD1
V: TRBV6-1
size: -
J: TRBJ1-5
CDR3: CASSGQGGFQPQHF
DNA: TGTGCCAGCAGTGGACAGGGCGGATTTCAGCCCCAGCATTTT

D: -
V: TRBV12-5
size: many
J: TRBJ2-5
CDR3: CASGLVPQGTLKTQYF
DNA: TGTGCTAGTGGTTTGGTACCCCAGGGGACACTGAAGACCCAGTACTTC

D: -
V: TRBV20-1
size: many
J: TRBJ1-5
CDR3: CSARNIGALDQPQHF
DNA: TGCAGTGCTAGGAATATCGGGGCCCTCGATCAGCCCCAGCATTTT

D: -
V: TRBV12-3/TRBV12-4
size: many
J: TRBJ1-2
CDR3: CASSFRQGSHYGYTF
DNA: TGTGCCAGCAGTTTCAGGCAGGGCTCTCACTATGGCTACACCTTC

D: -
V: TRBV6-1
size: -
J: TRBJ1-1
CDR3: CASSTQITAFF
DNA: TGTGCCAGCAGCACACAGATCACAGCTTTCTTT

D: -
V: TRBV5-1
size: -
J: TRBJ2-7
CDR3: CASSNSGRDHEQYF
DNA: TGCGCCAGCAGCAACTCCGGAAGAGACCACGAGCAGTACTTC

D: -
V: TRBV19
size: many
J: TRBJ2-7
CDR3: CASSMSGQIFYEQYF
DNA: TGTGCCAGTAGTATGTCAGGACAGATCTTCTACGAGCAGTACTTC

D: -
V: TRBV6-1
size: -
J: TRBJ1-5
CDR3: CASSEFPPFPGQRNQPQHF
DNA: TGTGCCAGCAGTGAATTTCCCCCTTTTCCAGGTCAACGCAATCAGCCCCAGCATTTT

D: -
V: TRBV4-1
size: many
J: TRBJ1-5
CDR3: CASSQVAPRAHNQPQHF
DNA: TGCGCCAGCAGCCAAGTTGCCCCCAGGGCCCACAATCAGCCCCAGCATTTT

D: TRBD1
V: TRBV3-1
size: many
J: TRBJ2-7
CDR3: CASSRNGDSSYEQYF
DNA: TGTGCCAGCAGCCGTAATGGGGACAGCTCCTACGAGCAGTACTTC

D: -
V: TRBV5-1
size: many
J: TRBJ1-1
CDR3: CASSLEALNTEAFF
DNA: TGCGCCAGCAGCTTGGAGGCGTTGAACACTGAAGCTTTCTTT

D: -
V: TRBV15
size: many
J: TRBJ1-2
CDR3: CATSSYYSGRTYGYTF
DNA: TGTGCCACCAGCAGTTATTATTCTGGGAGGACTTATGGCTACACCTTC

D: -
V: TRBV5-1
size: -
J: TRBJ2-7
CDR3: CAISLGYEQCF
DNA: TGCGCCATCAGCTTGGGGTACGAGCAGTGCTTC

D: -
V: TRBV6-5
size: few
J: TRBJ2-7
CDR3: CASSLSTEGGYEQYF
DNA: TGTGCCAGCAGTTTGAGCACGGAAGGGGGCTACGAGCAGTACTTC

D: -
V: TRBV12-3/TRBV12-4
size: many
J: TRBJ2-5
CDR3: CASKADGNQETQYF
DNA: TGTGCCAGCAAGGCGGACGGGAACCAAGAGACCCAGTACTTC

D: TRBD1
V: TRBV28
size: few
J: TRBJ2-2
CDR3: CASSPRTGSGGELFF
DNA: TGTGCCAGCAGTCCCAGGACAGGGAGCGGCGGGGAGCTGTTTTTT

D: -
V: TRBV5-6
size: many
J: TRBJ1-1
CDR3: CASSGGGNTEAFF
DNA: TGTGCCAGCAGCGGCGGGGGGAACACTGAAGCTTTCTTT

D: TRBD1
V: TRBV2
size: -
J: TRBJ2-5
CDR3: CASRQTGGSPRTQYF
DNA: TGTGCCAGCAGACAAACAGGGGGTTCCCCGAGGACCCAGTACTTC

D: -
V: TRBV6-1
size: -
J: TRBJ2-7
CDR3: CAFEGLLYEQYF
DNA: TGTGCCTTCGAGGGGCTTCTGTACGAGCAGTACTTC

D: TRBD2
V: TRBV6-2/TRBV6-3
size: many
J: TRBJ2-5
CDR3: CASSYSTLAGDQETQYF
DNA: TGTGCCAGCAGTTACTCGACCCTAGCGGGGGACCAAGAGACCCAGTACTTC

D: TRBD1
V: TRBV28
size: many
J: TRBJ1-2
CDR3: CASSRAPQQGARYGYTF
DNA: TGTGCCAGCAGTAGGGCCCCTCAACAGGGGGCTAGATATGGCTACACCTTC

D: -
V: TRBV7-2
size: -
J: TRBJ2-5
CDR3: CASSPLWGETQYF
DNA: TGTGCCAGCAGTCCTCTTTGGGGGGAGACCCAGTACTTC

D: -
V: TRBV4-2
size: -
J: TRBJ2-3
CDR3: CASSQAGGVTDTQYF
DNA: TGTGCCAGCAGCCAAGCGGGGGGCGTCACAGATACGCAGTATTTT

D: -
V: TRBV18
size: many
J: TRBJ2-7
CDR3: CASSPRAAPRGYEQYF
DNA: TGTGCCAGCTCACCCCGGGCCGCGCCGAGGGGTTACGAGCAGTACTTC

D: -
V: TRBV6-5
size: many
J: TRBJ1-2
CDR3: CASMPDYGYTF
DNA: TGTGCCAGCATGCCGGATTATGGCTACACCTTC

D: -
V: TRBV11-2
size: -
J: TRBJ2-2
CDR3: CASSLGGYYSGELFF
DNA: TGTGCCAGCAGCTTAGGCGGTTACTATTCTGGGGAGCTGTTTTTT

D: TRBD2
V: TRBV29-1
size: many
J: TRBJ2-7
CDR3: CSVWLAGTYEQYF
DNA: TGCAGCGTTTGGCTAGCGGGGACCTACGAGCAGTACTTC

D: -
V: TRBV12-3/TRBV12-4
size: many
J: TRBJ2-7
CDR3: CASSFVPYEQYF
DNA: TGTGCCAGCAGTTTTGTCCCCTACGAGCAGTACTTC

D: -
V: TRBV12-3/TRBV12-4
size: many
J: TRBJ2-7
CDR3: CASSLARWGPTVEQYF
DNA: TGTGCCAGCAGTTTAGCGAGATGGGGGCCGACTGTCGAGCAGTACTTC

D: TRBD2
V: TRBV24-1
size: many
J: TRBJ2-6
CDR3: CATSDARGVGANVLTF
DNA: TGTGCCACCAGTGATGCCCGGGGGGTTGGGGCCAACGTCCTGACTTTC

D: -
V: TRBV7-2
size: -
J: TRBJ1-2
CDR3: CASSLVREDYGYTF
DNA: TGTGCCAGCAGCTTAGTGAGGGAGGACTATGGCTACACCTTC

D: TRBD1
V: TRBV9
size: many
J: TRBJ1-6
CDR3: CASSVADRVDSPLHF
DNA: TGTGCCAGCAGCGTCGCCGACAGGGTAGATTCACCCCTCCACTTT

D: -
V: TRBV11-2
size: -
J: TRBJ2-2
CDR3: CASSLQSRRTAPGGELFF
DNA: TGTGCCAGCAGCTTACAGTCCCGGCGGACAGCCCCGGGGGGGGAGCTGTTTTTT

D: TRBD1
V: TRBV4-1
size: many
J: TRBJ2-2
CDR3: CASSQGVTGITGELFF
DNA: TGCGCCAGCAGCCAAGGGGTGACAGGGATCACCGGGGAGCTGTTTTTT

D: TRBD2
V: TRBV5-1
size: many
J: TRBJ2-7
CDR3: CASSSPTSGDFSYEQYF
DNA: TGCGCCAGCAGCTCCCCGACTAGCGGAGACTTCTCCTACGAGCAGTACTTC

D: TRBD1
V: TRBV27
size: many
J: TRBJ1-2
CDR3: CASSPAGGDYGYTF
DNA: TGTGCCAGCAGTCCCGCAGGGGGTGACTATGGCTACACCTTC

D: -
V: TRBV12-3/TRBV12-4
size: many
J: TRBJ2-7
CDR3: CASRNRVSSYEQYF
DNA: TGTGCCAGCAGAAACAGGGTTAGCTCCTACGAGCAGTACTTC

D: TRBD1
V: TRBV24-1
size: -
J: TRBJ2-3
CDR3: CATSRRGNTDTQYF
DNA: TGTGCCACCAGTCGCAGGGGGAACACAGATACGCAGTATTTT

D: -
V: TRBV5-1
size: many
J: TRBJ1-1
CDR3: CASSSYRGDTEAFF
DNA: TGCGCCAGCAGCTCCTACCGGGGAGACACTGAAGCTTTCTTT

D: TRBD2
V: TRBV2
size: many
J: TRBJ2-7
CDR3: CASASGRPSYEQYF
DNA: TGTGCCAGTGCTAGCGGGAGGCCCTCCTACGAGCAGTACTTC

D: -
V: TRBV20-1
size: many
J: TRBJ2-5
CDR3: CSADRDATRF
DNA: TGCAGTGCTGACCGGGACGCCACTAGGTTC